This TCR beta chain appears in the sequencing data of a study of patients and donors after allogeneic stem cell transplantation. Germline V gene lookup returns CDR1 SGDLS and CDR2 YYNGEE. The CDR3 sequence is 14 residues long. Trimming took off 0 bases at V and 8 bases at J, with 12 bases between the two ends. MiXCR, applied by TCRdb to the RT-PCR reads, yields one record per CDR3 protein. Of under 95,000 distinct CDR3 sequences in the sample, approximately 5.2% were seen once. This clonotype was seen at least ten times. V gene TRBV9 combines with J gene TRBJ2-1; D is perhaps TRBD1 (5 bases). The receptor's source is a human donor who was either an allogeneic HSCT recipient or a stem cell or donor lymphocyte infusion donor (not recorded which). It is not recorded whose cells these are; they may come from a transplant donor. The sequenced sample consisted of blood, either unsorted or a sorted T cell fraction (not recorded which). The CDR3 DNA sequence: TGTGCCAGCAGCGTAGGAGTCAGGGTGGATGAGCAGTTCTTC. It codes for CASSVGVRVDEQFF.